This record looks at one T cell receptor beta chain sequence and its context. Its recognized antigen is unknown. No clone much larger than this one lies a single base away; base qualities are absent. TCRbeta CDR3 regions were amplified from genomic DNA using the immunoSEQ Assay, a bias-controlled multiplex PCR. Per the original workflow: Within the assay, amplification of reference gene primers was used to estimate how many nucleated cells each sample contained. Sequence reads were collapsed and filtered to measure the absolute abundance of every unique TCRbeta CDR3 rearrangement. Productive Simpson clonality was computed per sample as the square root of Simpson's diversity index over productive rearrangements. The clones in this table, taken by TCRdb from immuneACCESS, are in-frame only. Not every clone is retained; where verified, under half of the shortfall comes from an unresolved V gene, and the cause of the rest is unknown. The V and J calls and clone size are taken from that table; D and trimming were inferred from the DNA. The sample contains 65,000 to 70,000 clones, approximately 86% of them found a single time. Of the sample, more than 1.4% falls within the top ten clones.

CDR1 and CDR2 are drawn from the germline V gene: SGHNT, YENEEA. The CDR3, cysteine through phenylalanine, is 15 amino acids long. Only the CDR3 DNA is retained, 45 bases long and in frame from the first base. V is clipped by 1 base and J by 5 bases, and the sequence between their germline boundaries is 12 bases long. The data derive from a study of blood T cell repertoires in COVID-19 (TCRdb year 2020). Some background on the complete study: Samples from collaborators originated in the United States, Italy and Spain and spanned both the acute and convalescent phases of COVID-19. The prospective study material was composed of cDNA or gDNA derived from T cells, B-cell-depleted T cells, or PBMCs. Deeply sampled blood TCRbeta repertoires from subjects exposed to, actively infected with, or recovered from COVID-19 were included in the dataset. The repertoires were released in a freely available public database intended as a resource for research on the immune response to SARS-CoV-2. Samples were obtained from the ongoing ImmuneRACE study (first 160 participants) and from 1,000 to 1,500 subjects provided by 6 global collaborators. The sample metadata nearly always contained a de-identified subject ID, COVID-19 status, age in years and sex. Where HLA class I and class II types were available, the types were taken from metadata supplied by the sample provider, not from assay-based typing.

The full study reports these points: The quantity of clinical and demographic metadata differed by source and by participant and was supplied without curation.

Whole blood was collected in K2EDTA tubes by collaborating institutions according to the institutions' own protocols. For TCRbeta analysis, collaborator samples were shipped as frozen whole blood, as isolated PBMCs, or as DNA extracted from either sample type. The sequenced sample consisted of peripheral blood. The rearranged segments are TRBV11-3 and TRBJ2-1; the D segment could be TRBD2, given 6 matching bases. The sequence derives from a woman aged 55 to 70 with acute or convalescent COVID-19. The CDR3 region has the sequence CASSLGVLANNEQFF. The sequence in DNA is TGTGCCAGCAGCTTAGGGGTACTAGCTAACAATGAGCAGTTCTTC.